This passage covers 24 T cell receptor beta chains from one sample sequenced in a study of cytomegalovirus exposure and HLA in healthy donors. TCRdb's table, derived via immunoSEQ multiplex PCR, lists solely in-frame clones and lacks some. The sample yields fewer than 350,000 clones, over 75% seen once. The sequenced material came from PBMCs. The receptor source for this set is a woman in her late teens or twenties in good health and CMV-seronegative.

This clone has just a few counts. This chain uses TRBV5-1 with TRBJ2-2, with a weak D call TRBD1 (6 bases). Germline V CDR1 and CDR2: SGHRS, YFSETQ. The CDR3 contains 17 residues. V dropped 1 base and J dropped 2 bases, with 15 bases sitting between them. The CDR3 coding sequence is TGCGCCAGCAGCTTGCAGGGGTCGACATCTAACACCGGGGAGCTGTTTTTT. It specifies CASSLQGSTSNTGELFF.

The gene calls are TRBV29-1 and TRBJ2-6; D is possibly TRBD1 (7 bases). V shed 4 bases and J shed 0 bases, with 13 bases lying between them. Germline V gene lookup returns CDR1 SQVTM and CDR2 ANQGSEA. CDR3 length: 16 residues. The DNA of the CDR3 is TGCAGCGTTGTTGCAGGGGGGCACTCTGGGGCCAACGTCCTGACTTTC. Translation gives CSVVAGGHSGANVLTF.

The V call is TRBV9, the J call TRBJ1-1, with a weak D call TRBD1 (5 bases). V lost 0 bases to trimming and J lost 5 bases, with 11 bases between them. Germline CDR1 SGDLS, CDR2 YYNGEE. This CDR3 is built from 14 residues. CDR3 loop: CASSVGQKGTEAFF. The CDR3 region has the DNA TGTGCCAGCAGCGTAGGACAGAAGGGGACTGAAGCTTTCTTT.

V and J are TRBV27 and TRBJ2-7; TRBD1 matches 9 bases. Germline lookup yields CDR1 MNHEY and CDR2 SMNVEV (reference sequence). This CDR3 is 15 amino acids long. V shed 6 bases and J 6 bases; nucleotides not matched to a gene: 12. The CDR3 DNA reads TGTGCCAGCAGGATGACCGGGACAGGGTACGCCGAGCAGTACTTC. It codes for CASRMTGTGYAEQYF.

V usage is TRBV4-1 and J usage is TRBJ2-3; 9 bases fit TRBD2. The CDR3 consists of 13 residues. The germline V gene has CDR1 MGHRA and CDR2 YSYEKL. Losses at the gene ends were 0 bases for V and 9 bases for J; bases not matched to a gene: 1. The DNA for the CDR3 is TGCGCCAGCAGCCAAGACCTAGCGGGGACGCAGTATTTT. Protein product: CASSQDLAGTQYF.

This chain connects TRBV6-6 to TRBJ1-1, with a tentative D call TRBD1 (5 bases). CDR1 is MNHNY and CDR2 is SVGAGI in the germline V gene (reference sequence). The CDR3 is 15 amino acids. V lost 4 bases, J lost 4 bases, and 16 bases lay in between. The CDR3 bases are TGTGCCAGCAGTTCCGAACGCAGGGTGGGCACTGAAGCTTTCTTT. Translated: CASSSERRVGTEAFF.

V and J are TRBV9 and TRBJ1-2, with TRBD1 as a possible D gene (6 bases). This CDR3 region has 12 residues. CDR1 SGDLS and CDR2 YYNGEE come from the germline V gene. The V end was cut by 3 bases, the J end by 13 bases, with 16 bases between. DNA of the CDR3: TGTGCCAGCAGCGGTGGTAGGGGGGGGTTCACCTTC. Amino acids: CASSGGRGGFTF. Complete variable domain (other parts from reference TRBV9 and TRBJ1-2): DSGVTQTPKHLITATGQRVTLRCSPRSGDLSVYWYQQSLDQGLQFLIQYYNGEERAKGNILERFSAQQFPDLHSELNLSSLELGDSALYFCASSGGRGGFTFGSGTRLTVV.

DNA for the CDR3: TGTGCCAGCATGGGCCAGACCCTTTACGAGCAGTACTTC. It codes for CASMGQTLYEQYF. The rearrangement uses TRBV28 and TRBJ2-7, with no clear D. The CDR3 contains 13 residues. The germline V and J ends were trimmed by 7 bases and 4 bases, with 14 bases remaining between them. CDR1 and CDR2 from the germline V gene are MDHEN and SYDVKM.

The rearrangement joins TRBV28 to TRBJ2-1; 12 positions match TRBD2. Germline trimming cut 2 bases from V and 7 bases from J; bases unmatched to any gene: 6. The CDR3 has 16 amino acids. The V gene's germline CDR1 is MDHEN and CDR2 SYDVKM. The CDR3 is CASSLLAGGPLNEQFF. The CDR3 region has the DNA TGTGCCAGCAGTTTACTAGCGGGAGGGCCTCTGAATGAGCAGTTCTTC.

The genes are TRBV9 and TRBJ2-1, with D possibly TRBD1 on 6 matching bases. There are 16 residues in the CDR3. CDR1 and CDR2 (germline): SGDLS, YYNGEE. Trimming stripped 2 bases from V and 1 base from J, with 13 bases between. CDR3 bases: TGTGCCAGCAGCGTTGGGGGCCAGGGATCCTACAATGAGCAGTTCTTC. Amino acid sequence: CASSVGGQGSYNEQFF.

The chain is built from TRBV5-1 and TRBJ2-5, with D perhaps matching TRBD2 (5 bases). The CDR3 is 13 amino acids. Looked up from germline, CDR1 is SGHRS and CDR2 is YFSETQ. The V and J ends lost 2 bases and 5 bases respectively, with 10 bases between them. In DNA form, the CDR3 reads TGCGCCAGCAGCTTCCGGGGTCTCGAGACCCAGTACTTC. This codes for CASSFRGLETQYF. Drawing the rest from reference TRBV5-1 and TRBJ2-5, the complete variable domain is KAGVTQTPRYLIKTRGQQVTLSCSPISGHRSVSWYQQTPGQGLQFLFEYFSETQRNKGNFPGRFSGRQFSNSRSEMNVSTLELGDSALYLCASSFRGLETQYFGPGTRLLVL.

V usage is TRBV2 and J usage is TRBJ1-2, with 8 positions matching TRBD1. Germline V gene data show CDR1 as SNHLY and CDR2 as FYNNEI. The CDR3 sequence is 14 residues long. Trimming took 4 bases from V and 7 from J; bases not matched to a gene: 8. The CDR3 bases are TGTGCCAGCAGTGGTATGCAGGGGGCCCCTGGCTACACCTTC. Protein: CASSGMQGAPGYTF.

This sequence joins TRBV4-1 and TRBJ2-1, with 8 bases fitting TRBD2. This CDR3 is 15 amino acids long. Trimming at V came to 1 base and at J to 4 bases, leaving 3 bases not matched to a gene. Germline CDR1 and CDR2: MGHRA and YSYEKL. CDR3 region: CASSQGLAPYNEQFF. DNA for the CDR3: TGCGCCAGCAGCCAAGGACTAGCGCCTTACAATGAGCAGTTCTTC.

The V and J genes are TRBV7-2 and TRBJ2-7; D not certain. Germline CDR1 SGHTA, CDR2 FQGNSA. The CDR3 spans 14 residues. V gave up 0 bases and J gave up 4 bases, with 10 bases separating them. In DNA, the CDR3 is TGTGCCAGCAGCTTAGCGCGTATAAAGTACGAGCAGTACTTC. Residues: CASSLARIKYEQYF.

This chain connects TRBV5-6 to TRBJ2-1; no clear D gene. CDR1 is SGHDT and CDR2 is YYEEEE in the germline V gene. The CDR3 totals 13 residues. Trimming removed 1 base from V and 0 bases from J, with 2 bases in between. The chain's CDR3 is CASSLYSYNEQFF. In nucleotides, the CDR3 is TGTGCCAGCAGCTTGTACTCCTACAATGAGCAGTTCTTC.

J is TRBJ2-7 and V is TRBV15; perhaps TRBD1 as D (5 bases). The V gene's germline CDR1 is LNHNV and CDR2 YYDKDF (reference sequence). Trimming cost V 1 base and J 0 bases, with 7 bases left between them. This CDR3 contains 14 residues. CDR3 DNA: TGTGCCACCAGCAGAGGACAGCGCTCCTACGAGCAGTACTTC. It yields the protein CATSRGQRSYEQYF.

The V and J genes are TRBV10-3 and TRBJ2-7; 13 positions agree with TRBD2. Germline-derived CDR1 and CDR2 are ENHRY and SYGVKD. This CDR3 comprises 14 residues. With V trimmed by 10 bases and J by 5 bases, 8 bases remained unmatched. The DNA for the CDR3 is TGTGCCACGGGCAGGGGACTAGCGGGACACGAGCAGTACTTC. Translated: CATGRGLAGHEQYF.

The V gene is TRBV9, the J gene TRBJ2-7; TRBD1 matches at 9 bases. CDR3 length equals 14 residues. The ends lost 0 bases at V and 4 bases at J; junction bases unmatched: 2. CDR1 is SGDLS and CDR2 is YYNGEE in the germline V gene. The CDR3 region has the DNA TGTGCCAGCAGCGTAGAAGGGACAGGGTACGAGCAGTACTTC. As protein: CASSVEGTGYEQYF. Supplemented by reference TRBV9 and TRBJ2-7, the full variable domain reads DSGVTQTPKHLITATGQRVTLRCSPRSGDLSVYWYQQSLDQGLQFLIQYYNGEERAKGNILERFSAQQFPDLHSELNLSSLELGDSALYFCASSVEGTGYEQYFGPGTRLTVT.

This clone is a singleton in its sample. The DNA for the CDR3 is TGTGCCAGCAGCTTTATGAACACTGAAGCTTTCTTT. It specifies CASSFMNTEAFF. The chain carries TRBV11-2 and TRBJ1-1; no reliable D call. V was trimmed by 3 bases and J by 0 bases, leaving 2 bases between them. Germline V gene lookup returns CDR1 SGHAT and CDR2 FQNNGV. This CDR3 comprises 12 residues.

V and J are TRBV29-1 and TRBJ2-7; 8 bases match TRBD2. The germline V gene has CDR1 SQVTM and CDR2 ANQGSEA. Germline trimming cut 7 bases from V and 0 bases from J; bases unmatched to any gene: 8. The length of the CDR3 is 14 residues. In DNA, the CDR3 is TGCAGCGGGTCAACTAGCGGCGTCTCCTACGAGCAGTACTTC. It is translated as CSGSTSGVSYEQYF.

The V call is TRBV9, the J call TRBJ1-1, with no clear D. Germline assignment: CDR1 SGDLS and CDR2 YYNGEE. V was cut by 7 bases and J by 1 base, with 11 bases left in between. This CDR3 region has 13 residues. CDR3: CASGGSENTEAFF. In DNA, the CDR3 is TGTGCCAGCGGAGGGTCGGAGAACACTGAAGCTTTCTTT.

The chain employs TRBV27 and TRBJ2-1; D is perhaps TRBD2 (5 bases). Trimming cost V 5 bases and J 8 bases, with 13 bases left between them. The CDR3 is made up of 13 amino acids. Per the germline V gene, CDR1 is MNHEY and CDR2 is SMNVEV (reference sequence). This chain's CDR3 is CASSQKGGHEQFF. The CDR3 DNA follows: TGTGCCAGCAGTCAAAAAGGAGGTCATGAGCAGTTCTTC.

The chain is built from TRBV28 and TRBJ2-1; 11 bases align to TRBD2. CDR1 and CDR2 from the germline V gene are MDHEN and SYDVKM. J was trimmed by 5 bases and V by 6 bases; bases with no gene match: 6. The CDR3 sequence is 15 residues long. DNA of the CDR3: TGTGCCAGCAGGACCAGACTAGCGGGGAACAATGAGCAGTTCTTC. Amino acid sequence: CASRTRLAGNNEQFF.

This chain uses TRBV27 with TRBJ1-4; D unclear. CDR3 size: 13 residues. V lost 2 bases to trimming and J lost 6 bases, with 7 bases between them. Germline V gene data show CDR1 as MNHEY and CDR2 as SMNVEV (reference sequence). CDR3 bases: TGTGCCAGCAGTTTAGGTGCGGATGAAAAACTGTTTTTT. Translating gives CASSLGADEKLFF.